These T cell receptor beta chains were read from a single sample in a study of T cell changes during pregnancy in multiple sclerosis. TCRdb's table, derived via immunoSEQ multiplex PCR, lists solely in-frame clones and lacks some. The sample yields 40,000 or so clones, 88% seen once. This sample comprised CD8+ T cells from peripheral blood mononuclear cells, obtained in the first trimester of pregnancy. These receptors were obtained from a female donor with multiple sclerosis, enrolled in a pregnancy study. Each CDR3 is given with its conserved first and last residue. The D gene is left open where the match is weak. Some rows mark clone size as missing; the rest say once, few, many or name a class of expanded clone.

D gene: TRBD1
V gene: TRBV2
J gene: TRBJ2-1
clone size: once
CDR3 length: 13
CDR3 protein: CASSLTGGNEQFF
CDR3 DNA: TGTGCCAGCAGTTTGACAGGGGGCAATGAGCAGTTCTTC

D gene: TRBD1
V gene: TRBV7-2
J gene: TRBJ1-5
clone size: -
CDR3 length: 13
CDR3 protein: CASSLDRVQPQHF
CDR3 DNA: TGTGCCAGCAGCCTCGACAGGGTTCAGCCCCAGCATTTT

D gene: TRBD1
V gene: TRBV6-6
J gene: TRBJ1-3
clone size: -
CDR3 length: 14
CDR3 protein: CASSGDSPGNTIYF
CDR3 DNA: TGTGCCAGCAGTGGGGACAGCCCTGGAAACACCATATATTTT

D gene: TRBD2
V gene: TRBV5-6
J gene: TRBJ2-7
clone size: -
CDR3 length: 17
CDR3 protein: CASSSSGGAFSVGEQYF
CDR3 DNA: TGTGCCAGCAGCTCTAGCGGGGGGGCCTTTTCTGTAGGGGAGCAGTACTTC

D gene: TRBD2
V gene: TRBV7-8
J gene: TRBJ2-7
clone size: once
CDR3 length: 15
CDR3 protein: CASSYGGGTAYEQYF
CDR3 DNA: TGTGCCAGCAGCTACGGCGGGGGGACCGCCTACGAGCAGTACTTC

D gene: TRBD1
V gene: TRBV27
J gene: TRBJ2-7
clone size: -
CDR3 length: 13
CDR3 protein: CASSTQGGYEQYF
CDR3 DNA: TGTGCCAGCAGTACACAGGGGGGCTACGAGCAGTACTTC

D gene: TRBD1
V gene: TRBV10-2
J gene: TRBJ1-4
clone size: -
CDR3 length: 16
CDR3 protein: CASRIQGQGVGEKLFF
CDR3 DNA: TGCGCCAGCAGGATTCAGGGACAGGGGGTAGGTGAAAAACTGTTTTTT

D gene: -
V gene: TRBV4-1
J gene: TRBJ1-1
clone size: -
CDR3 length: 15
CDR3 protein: CASSQGVGEGTEAFF
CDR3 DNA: TGCGCCAGCAGCCAAGGTGTGGGGGAGGGGACTGAAGCTTTCTTT

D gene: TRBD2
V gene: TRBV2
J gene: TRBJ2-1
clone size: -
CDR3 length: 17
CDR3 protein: CASSGGTSGGPYNEQFF
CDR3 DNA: TGTGCCAGCAGTGGGGGTACTAGCGGGGGGCCCTACAATGAGCAGTTCTTC

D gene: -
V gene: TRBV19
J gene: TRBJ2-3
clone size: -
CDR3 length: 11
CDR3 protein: CASSMGASTDF
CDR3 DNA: TGTGCCAGTAGTATGGGGGCTAGCACGGATTTT

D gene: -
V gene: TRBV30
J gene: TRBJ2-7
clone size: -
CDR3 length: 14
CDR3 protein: CAWSRGESRYEQYF
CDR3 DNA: TGTGCCTGGAGTCGGGGAGAGAGCCGTTACGAGCAGTACTTC

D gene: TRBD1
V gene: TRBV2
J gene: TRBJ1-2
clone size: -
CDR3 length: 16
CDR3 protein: CASTDPRTGERYGYTF
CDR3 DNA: TGTGCCAGCACCGACCCCCGGACAGGGGAAAGATATGGCTACACCTTC

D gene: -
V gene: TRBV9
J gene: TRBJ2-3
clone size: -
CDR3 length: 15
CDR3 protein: CASSAEGTSTDTQYF
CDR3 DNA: TGTGCCAGCAGCGCCGAGGGGACAAGCACAGATACGCAGTATTTT

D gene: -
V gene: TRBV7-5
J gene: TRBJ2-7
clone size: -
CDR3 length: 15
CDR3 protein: CVRSLDPRGDHEQYF
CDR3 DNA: TGTGTCAGAAGCTTAGATCCCCGGGGGGATCACGAGCAGTACTTC

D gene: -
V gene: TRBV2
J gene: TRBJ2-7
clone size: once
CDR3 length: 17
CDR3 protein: CASSEARSGGRSYEQYF
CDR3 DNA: TGTGCCAGCAGTGAAGCGCGATCCGGGGGACGCTCCTACGAGCAGTACTTC

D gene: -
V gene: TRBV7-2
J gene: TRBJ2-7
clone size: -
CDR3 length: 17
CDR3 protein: CASSLARGRGDFYEQYF
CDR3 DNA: TGTGCCAGCAGCTTGGCGCGGGGAAGGGGCGACTTCTACGAGCAGTACTTC

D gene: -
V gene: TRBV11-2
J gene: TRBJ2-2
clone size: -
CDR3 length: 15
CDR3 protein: CASSLVTGGTGELFF
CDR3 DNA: TGTGCCAGCAGCTTAGTAACAGGTGGCACCGGGGAGCTGTTTTTT

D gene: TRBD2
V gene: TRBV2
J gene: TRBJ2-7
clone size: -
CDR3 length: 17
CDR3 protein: CASWGLGTSETLYEQYF
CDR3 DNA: TGTGCCAGCTGGGGCCTTGGGACTAGCGAGACTCTCTACGAGCAGTACTTC

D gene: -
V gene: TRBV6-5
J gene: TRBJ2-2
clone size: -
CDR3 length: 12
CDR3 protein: CASSFRTGELFF
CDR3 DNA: TGTGCCAGCAGTTTTCGGACCGGGGAGCTGTTTTTT

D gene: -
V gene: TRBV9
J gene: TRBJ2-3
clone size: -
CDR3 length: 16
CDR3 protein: CASSVGRALPWDTQYF
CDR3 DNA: TGTGCCAGCAGCGTAGGGCGGGCGCTGCCGTGGGATACGCAGTATTTT

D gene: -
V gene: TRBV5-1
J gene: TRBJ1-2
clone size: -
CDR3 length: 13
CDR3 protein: CASSLSGALGYTF
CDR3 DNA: TGCGCCAGCAGCTTGTCAGGGGCGCTGGGCTACACCTTC

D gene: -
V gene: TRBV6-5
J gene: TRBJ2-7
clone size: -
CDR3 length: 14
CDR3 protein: CASSYEASSYEQYF
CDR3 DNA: TGTGCCAGCAGTTACGAAGCGAGCTCCTACGAGCAGTACTTC